Given below is one T cell receptor (beta chain) in context. With 8 bases removed from V and 4 bases from J, the gap between germline ends came to 20 bases. Germline CDR1 is ENHRY and CDR2 is SYGVKD. CDR3 length: 16 residues. The sample is drawn from a study of blood T cell repertoires in COVID-19. Study in general: Whether acute or convalescent, the COVID-19 samples came from the United States, Italy and Spain. The cDNA or gDNA used as material had been derived from T cells, B-cell-depleted T cells, or PBMCs.

Original data processing: Amplified reference gene primers provided the basis for estimating nucleated cell counts. The protocol was immunoSEQ multiplex PCR, while the TCRdb copy is restricted to in-frame clones and leaves out a portion. V and J calls and clone size are given by that table; D and trimming were obtained from the DNA. The sample has some 200,000 clones; around 86% are singletons. Specimen: peripheral blood. This rearrangement joins TRBV10-3 to TRBJ2-2, with D maybe TRBD2 (5 bases). The sequence was collected from an elderly man with acute or convalescent COVID-19. The CDR3 nucleotides read TGTGCCATCGGGCCTGCCGTAGGACTTTCCACCGGGGAGCTGTTTTTT. Translating it yields CAIGPAVGLSTGELFF.